The present entry profiles one T cell receptor beta chain with its context. The junction departs from germline at one end; a sequencing error may be responsible. The assay was immunoSEQ multiplex PCR, and TCRdb's table has in-frame clones only and misses some. The table shows 260,000 or so clones, with around 85% occurring only once. This specimen belongs to a study of blood T cell repertoires in COVID-19. Per germline, CDR1 LNHDA and CDR2 SQIVND (reference sequence). This CDR3 is built from 13 residues. This clonotype was sampled from a woman in her fifties or sixties who had recovered from COVID-19. The sample comprised PBMCs or T cells enriched from blood (not recorded which). The chain recombines TRBV19 with TRBJ2-5; 7 bases are a match to TRBD2. CDR3 loop: CASSSTGGETQYF. CDR3 bases: TGTGCCAGCAGTAGCACGGGGGGAGAGACCCAGTACTTC.